This T cell receptor beta chain comes out of a study of cytomegalovirus exposure and HLA in healthy donors. As for the study in general: The early release's HLA-typed donors yielded 78 million or so unique TCRs. General observations from the study: In a later analysis, TCR beta V- and J-gene trimming was associated with a missense DCLRE1C variant.

In germline, CDR1 is SEHNR, CDR2 FQNEAQ (reference sequence). This CDR3 has 14 amino acids. The J segment lost 2 bases and the V segment lost 8 bases, leaving 9 bases of the junction unmatched. Primers for the PCR totalled 60 Vbeta and 13 Jbeta. Authors' data handling: In a later analysis, the count reached some 75 million unique TCR beta chains, with about 9.9 million shared. Some clones are missing from TCRdb's copy, which holds only in-frame ones; the method was immunoSEQ multiplex PCR. The V and J calls and clone size were taken over from that table, and D and trimming were inferred from the DNA. The sample includes 110,000 to 150,000 clones, approximately 80% of them seen just once. With regard to this clone: Its antigen is not known.

The sequence came from a male donor in good health and CMV-seronegative. The chain employs TRBV7-9 and TRBJ2-7, with 7 bases matching TRBD2. The sequencing input was PBMCs. DNA for the CDR3: TGTGCCAGCGAAGCGGGGATTTATCCCTACGAGCAGTACTTC. This codes for CASEAGIYPYEQYF.